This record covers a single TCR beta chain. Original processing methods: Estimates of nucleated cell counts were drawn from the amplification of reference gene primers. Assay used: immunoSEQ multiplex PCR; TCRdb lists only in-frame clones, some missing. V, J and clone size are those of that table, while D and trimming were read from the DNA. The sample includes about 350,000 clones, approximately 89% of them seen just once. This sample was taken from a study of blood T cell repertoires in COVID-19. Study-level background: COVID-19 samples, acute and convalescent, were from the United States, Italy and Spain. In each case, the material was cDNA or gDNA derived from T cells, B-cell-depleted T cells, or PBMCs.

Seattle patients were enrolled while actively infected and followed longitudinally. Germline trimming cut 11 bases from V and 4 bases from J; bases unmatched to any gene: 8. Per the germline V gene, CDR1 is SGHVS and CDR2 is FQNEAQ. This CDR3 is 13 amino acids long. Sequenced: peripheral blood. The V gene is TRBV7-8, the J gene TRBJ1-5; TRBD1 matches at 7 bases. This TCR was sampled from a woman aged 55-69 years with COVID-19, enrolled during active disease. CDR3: CASRQGRNQPQHF. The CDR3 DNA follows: TGTGCCTCACGACAGGGTAGGAATCAGCCCCAGCATTTT.